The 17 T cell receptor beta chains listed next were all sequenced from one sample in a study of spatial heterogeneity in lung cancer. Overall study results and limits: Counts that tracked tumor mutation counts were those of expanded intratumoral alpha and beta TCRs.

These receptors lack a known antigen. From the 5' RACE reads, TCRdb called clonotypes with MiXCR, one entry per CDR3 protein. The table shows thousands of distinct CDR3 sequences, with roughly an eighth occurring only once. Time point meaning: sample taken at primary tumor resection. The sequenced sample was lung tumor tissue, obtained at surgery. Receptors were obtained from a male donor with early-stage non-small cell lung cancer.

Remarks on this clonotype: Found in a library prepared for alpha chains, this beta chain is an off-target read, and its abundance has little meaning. The CDR3 reads CASSEGGINEKLFF. CDR3 sequence (DNA): TGTGCCAGCAGTGAGGGAGGTATTAATGAAAAACTGTTTTTT. V is TRBV25-1 and J is TRBJ1-4; D is unclear. In germline, CDR1 is MGHDK, CDR2 SYGVNS. CDR3 length: 14 amino acids. V shed 3 bases and J shed 4 bases, with 9 bases lying between them.

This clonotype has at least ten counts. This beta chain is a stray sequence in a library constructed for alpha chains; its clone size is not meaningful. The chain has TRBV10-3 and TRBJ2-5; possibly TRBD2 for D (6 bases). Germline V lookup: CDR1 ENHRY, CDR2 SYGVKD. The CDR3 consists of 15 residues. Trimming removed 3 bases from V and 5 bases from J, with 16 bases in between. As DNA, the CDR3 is TGTGCCATCAGTGATGCGCGGGAAGGGGAGGAGACCCAGTACTTC. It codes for CAISDAREGEETQYF.

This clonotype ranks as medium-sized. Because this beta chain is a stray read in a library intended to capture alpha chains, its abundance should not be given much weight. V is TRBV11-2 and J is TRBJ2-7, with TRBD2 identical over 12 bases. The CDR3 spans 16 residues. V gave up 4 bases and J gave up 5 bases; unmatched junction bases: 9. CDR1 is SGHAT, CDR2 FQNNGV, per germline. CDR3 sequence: CASSSKSSGRAHEQYF. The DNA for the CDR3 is TGTGCCAGCAGCTCCAAATCTAGCGGGAGGGCCCACGAGCAGTACTTC.

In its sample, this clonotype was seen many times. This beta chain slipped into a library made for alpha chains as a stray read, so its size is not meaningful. CDR3 protein: CASSLASGGPEAFF. CDR3 bases: TGTGCCAGCAGCTTAGCTTCGGGGGGCCCTGAAGCTTTCTTT. V gene TRBV7-2 combines with J gene TRBJ1-1; tentatively, D is TRBD1 (6 bases). Looked up from germline, CDR1 is SGHTA and CDR2 is FQGNSA. This CDR3 comprises 14 residues. The V and J ends lost 0 bases and 6 bases respectively, with 11 bases between them.

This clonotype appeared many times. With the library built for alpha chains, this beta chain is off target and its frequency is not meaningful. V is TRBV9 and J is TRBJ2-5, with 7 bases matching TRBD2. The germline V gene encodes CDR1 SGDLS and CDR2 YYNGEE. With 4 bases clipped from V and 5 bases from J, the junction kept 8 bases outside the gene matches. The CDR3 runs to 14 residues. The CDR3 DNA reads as TGTGCCAGCAGCCCATCAGGGAGGGACGAGACCCAGTACTTC. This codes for CASSPSGRDETQYF.

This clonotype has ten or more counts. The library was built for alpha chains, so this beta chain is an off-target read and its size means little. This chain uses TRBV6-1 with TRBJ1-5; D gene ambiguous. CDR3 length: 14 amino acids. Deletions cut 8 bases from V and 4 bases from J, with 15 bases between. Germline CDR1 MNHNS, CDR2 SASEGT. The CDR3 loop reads CASQITVGNQPQHF. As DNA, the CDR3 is TGTGCCAGCCAAATCACGGTTGGTAATCAGCCCCAGCATTTT.

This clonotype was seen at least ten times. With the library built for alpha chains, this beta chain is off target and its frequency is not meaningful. The CDR3 DNA reads TGTGCCAGCAGGGAGGGACTCACAATGGGGGAGCAGTACTTC. Translating gives CASREGLTMGEQYF. The V call is TRBV4-2, the J call TRBJ2-7, with D perhaps matching TRBD2 (6 bases). V was cut by 6 bases and J by 7 bases, with 19 bases left in between. The CDR3 runs to 14 residues. Germline values: CDR1 LGHNA, CDR2 YNFKEQ.

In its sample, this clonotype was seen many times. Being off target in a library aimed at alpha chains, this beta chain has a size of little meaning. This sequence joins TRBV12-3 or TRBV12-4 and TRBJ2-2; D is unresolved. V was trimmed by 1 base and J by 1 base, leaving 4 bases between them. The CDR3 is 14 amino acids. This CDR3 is CASSLDLNTGELFF. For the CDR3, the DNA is TGTGCCAGCAGTTTAGATCTGAACACCGGGGAGCTGTTTTTT.

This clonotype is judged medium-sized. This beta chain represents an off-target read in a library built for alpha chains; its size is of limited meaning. DNA of the CDR3: TGTGCCAGCAGCCGAGAGGGGGCCACCTACGAGCAGTACTTC. Its protein is CASSREGATYEQYF. This chain joins TRBV7-6 and TRBJ2-7; 7 bases fit TRBD1. This CDR3 region has 14 residues. Germline CDR1 is SGHVS and CDR2 is FNYEAQ. V lost 5 bases and J lost 2; bases outside the gene matches: 6.

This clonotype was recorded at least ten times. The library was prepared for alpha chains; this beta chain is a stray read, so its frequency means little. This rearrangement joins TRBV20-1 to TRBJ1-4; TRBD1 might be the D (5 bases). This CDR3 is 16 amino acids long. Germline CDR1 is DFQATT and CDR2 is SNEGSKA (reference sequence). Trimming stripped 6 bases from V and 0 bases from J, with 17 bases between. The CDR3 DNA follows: TGCAGTGCGATAACCTCTTTCAGGGCAACTAATGAAAAACTGTTTTTT. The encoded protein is CSAITSFRATNEKLFF.

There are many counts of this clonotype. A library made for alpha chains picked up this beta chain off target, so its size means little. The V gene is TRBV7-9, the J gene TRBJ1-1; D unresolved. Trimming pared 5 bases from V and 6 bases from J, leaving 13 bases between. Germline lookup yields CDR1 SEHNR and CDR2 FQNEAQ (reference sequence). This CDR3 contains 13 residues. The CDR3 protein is CASSRTERPEAFF. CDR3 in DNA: TGTGCCAGCAGCCGAACAGAACGGCCTGAAGCTTTCTTT.

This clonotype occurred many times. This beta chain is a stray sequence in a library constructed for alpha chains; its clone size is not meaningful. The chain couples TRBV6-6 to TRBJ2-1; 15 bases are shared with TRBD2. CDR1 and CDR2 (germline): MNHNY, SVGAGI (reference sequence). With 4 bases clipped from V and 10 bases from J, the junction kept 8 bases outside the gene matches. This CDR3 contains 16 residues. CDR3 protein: CASSFGTSGRSREQFF. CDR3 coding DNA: TGTGCCAGCAGTTTTGGGACTAGCGGGAGGTCCAGGGAGCAGTTCTTC.

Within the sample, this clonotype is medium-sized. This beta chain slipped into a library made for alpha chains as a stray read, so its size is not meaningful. The CDR3 coding sequence is TGCGCCAGCAGCCATATAGACATGGGGGACACTGAAGCTTTCTTT. This encodes CASSHIDMGDTEAFF. The chain is built from TRBV4-1 and TRBJ1-1; D may be TRBD1 (5 bases). V lost 3 bases, J lost 3 bases, and 14 bases lay in between. CDR3 length: 15 amino acids. Germline assignment: CDR1 MGHRA and CDR2 YSYEKL.

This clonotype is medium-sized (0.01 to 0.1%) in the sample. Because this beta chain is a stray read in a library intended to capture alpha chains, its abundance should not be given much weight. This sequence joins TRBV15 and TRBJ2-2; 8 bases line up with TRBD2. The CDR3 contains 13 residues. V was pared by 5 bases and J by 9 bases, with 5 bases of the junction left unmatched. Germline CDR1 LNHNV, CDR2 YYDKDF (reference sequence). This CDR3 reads CATSGTRGWELFF. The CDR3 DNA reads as TGTGCCACCAGCGGGACTAGAGGTTGGGAGCTGTTTTTT.

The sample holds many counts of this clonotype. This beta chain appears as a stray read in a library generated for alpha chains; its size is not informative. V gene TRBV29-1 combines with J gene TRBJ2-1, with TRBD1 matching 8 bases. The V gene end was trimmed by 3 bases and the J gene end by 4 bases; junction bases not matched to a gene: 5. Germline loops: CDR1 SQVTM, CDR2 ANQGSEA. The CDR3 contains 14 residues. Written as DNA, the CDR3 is TGCAGCGTTGAGCAGGGGGCCCATTACAATGAGCAGTTCTTC. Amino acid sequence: CSVEQGAHYNEQFF.

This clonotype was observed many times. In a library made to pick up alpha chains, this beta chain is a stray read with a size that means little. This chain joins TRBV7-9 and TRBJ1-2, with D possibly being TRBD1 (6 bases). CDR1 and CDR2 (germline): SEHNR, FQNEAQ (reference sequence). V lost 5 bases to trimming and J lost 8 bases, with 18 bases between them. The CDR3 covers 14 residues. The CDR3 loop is CASSPPFGGTGYTF. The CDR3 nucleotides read TGTGCCAGCAGCCCCCCCTTCGGGGGCACCGGCTACACCTTC.

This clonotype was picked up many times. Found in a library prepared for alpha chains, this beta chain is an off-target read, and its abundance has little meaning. The CDR3 spells CASSQDRGAYNEQFF. The CDR3 DNA reads TGTGCCAGCAGCCAAGATCGGGGGGCCTACAATGAGCAGTTCTTC. The V gene is TRBV3-1, the J gene TRBJ2-1; 7 nucleotides align to TRBD2. This CDR3 contains 15 residues. The germline V gene has CDR1 LGHDT and CDR2 YNNKEL (reference sequence). V shed 0 bases and J 2 bases; nucleotides not matched to a gene: 1.